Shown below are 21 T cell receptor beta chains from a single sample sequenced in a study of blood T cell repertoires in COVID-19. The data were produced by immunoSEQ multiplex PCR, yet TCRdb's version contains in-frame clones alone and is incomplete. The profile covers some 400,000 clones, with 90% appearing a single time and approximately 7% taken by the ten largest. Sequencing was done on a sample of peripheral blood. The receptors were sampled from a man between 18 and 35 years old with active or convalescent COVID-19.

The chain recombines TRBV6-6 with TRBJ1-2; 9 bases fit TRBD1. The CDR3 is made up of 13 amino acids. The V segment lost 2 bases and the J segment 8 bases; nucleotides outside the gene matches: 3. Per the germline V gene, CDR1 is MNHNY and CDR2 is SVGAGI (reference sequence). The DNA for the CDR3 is TGTGCCAGCAGTTACAGGACAGGGGACGGCTACACCTTC. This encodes CASSYRTGDGYTF.

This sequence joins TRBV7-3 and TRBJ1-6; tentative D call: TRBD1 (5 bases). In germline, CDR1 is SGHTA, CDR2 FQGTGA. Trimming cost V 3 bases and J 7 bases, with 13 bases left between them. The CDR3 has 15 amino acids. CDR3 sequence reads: CASSLQGLGNSPLHF. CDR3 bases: TGTGCCAGCAGCTTGCAGGGCTTAGGGAATTCACCCCTCCACTTT.

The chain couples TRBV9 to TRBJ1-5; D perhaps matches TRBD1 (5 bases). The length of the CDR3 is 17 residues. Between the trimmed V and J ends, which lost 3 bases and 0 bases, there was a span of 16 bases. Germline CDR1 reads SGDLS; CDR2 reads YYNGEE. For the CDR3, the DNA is TGTGCCAGCAGCGCAGACCCGGGACTCCCTAGCAATCAGCCCCAGCATTTT. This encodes CASSADPGLPSNQPQHF.

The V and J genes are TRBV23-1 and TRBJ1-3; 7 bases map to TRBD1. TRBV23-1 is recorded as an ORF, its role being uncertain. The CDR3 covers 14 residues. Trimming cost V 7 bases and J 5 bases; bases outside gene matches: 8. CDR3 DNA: TGCGCCAGCAAATTTCAGGGGGGTAGAAACACCATATATTTT. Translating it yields CASKFQGGRNTIYF.

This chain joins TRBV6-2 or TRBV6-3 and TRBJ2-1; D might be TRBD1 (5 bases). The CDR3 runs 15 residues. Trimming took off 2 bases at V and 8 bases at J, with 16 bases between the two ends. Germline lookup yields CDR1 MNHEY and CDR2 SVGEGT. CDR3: CASSYQGSRLDEQFF. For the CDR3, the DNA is TGTGCCAGCAGTTACCAGGGTAGTCGGTTGGATGAGCAGTTCTTC.

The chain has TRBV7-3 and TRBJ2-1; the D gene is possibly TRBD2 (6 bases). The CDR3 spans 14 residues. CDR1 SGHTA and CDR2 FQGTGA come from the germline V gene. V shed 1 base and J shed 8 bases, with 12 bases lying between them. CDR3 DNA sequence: TGTGCCAGCAGCTTAATCGCGGGGTCCCATGAGCAGTTCTTC. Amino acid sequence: CASSLIAGSHEQFF. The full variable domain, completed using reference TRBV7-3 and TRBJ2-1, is GAGVSQTPSNKVTEKGKYVELRCDPISGHTALYWYRQSLGQGPEFLIYFQGTGAADDSGLPNDRFFAVRPEGSVSTLKIQRTERGDSAVYLCASSLIAGSHEQFFGPGTRLTVL.

The CDR3 bases are TGTGCCAGCAGCCAACTGGGACAGGGAGACACTGAAGCTTTCTTT. It encodes CASSQLGQGDTEAFF. This chain joins TRBV3-1 (or the pseudogene TRBV3-2) and TRBJ1-1; 9 bases are shared with TRBD1. The CDR3 sequence is 15 residues long. CDR1 is LGHDT and CDR2 is YNNKEL in the germline V gene (reference sequence). With 2 bases clipped from V and 3 bases from J, the junction kept 4 bases outside the gene matches.

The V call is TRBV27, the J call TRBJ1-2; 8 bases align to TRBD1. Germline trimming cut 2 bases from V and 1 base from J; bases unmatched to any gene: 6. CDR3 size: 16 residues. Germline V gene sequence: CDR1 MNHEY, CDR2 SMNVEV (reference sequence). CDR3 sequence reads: CASSLTDRDGNYGYTF. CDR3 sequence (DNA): TGTGCCAGCAGTTTAACGGACAGGGACGGTAACTATGGCTACACCTTC.

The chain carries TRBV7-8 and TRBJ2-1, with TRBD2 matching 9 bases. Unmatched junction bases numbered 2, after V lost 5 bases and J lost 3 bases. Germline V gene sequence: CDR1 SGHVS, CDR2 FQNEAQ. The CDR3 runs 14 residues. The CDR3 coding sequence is TGTGCCAGCAGCCTTAGCGGGGGCTACAATGAGCAGTTCTTC. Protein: CASSLSGGYNEQFF.

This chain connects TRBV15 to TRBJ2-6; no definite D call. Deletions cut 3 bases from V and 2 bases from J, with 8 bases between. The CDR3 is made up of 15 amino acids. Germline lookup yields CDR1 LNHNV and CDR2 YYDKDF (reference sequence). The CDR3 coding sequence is TGTGCCACCAGCAGTATCCTTACTGGGGCCAACGTCCTGACTTTC. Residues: CATSSILTGANVLTF.

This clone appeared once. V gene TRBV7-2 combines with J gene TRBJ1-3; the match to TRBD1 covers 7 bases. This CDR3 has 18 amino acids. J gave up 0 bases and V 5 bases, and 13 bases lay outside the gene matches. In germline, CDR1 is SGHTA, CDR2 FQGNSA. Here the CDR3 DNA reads TGTGCCAGCAGCCGTCCTCGGGGACAGACCGACTCTGGAAACACCATATATTTT. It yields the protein CASSRPRGQTDSGNTIYF.

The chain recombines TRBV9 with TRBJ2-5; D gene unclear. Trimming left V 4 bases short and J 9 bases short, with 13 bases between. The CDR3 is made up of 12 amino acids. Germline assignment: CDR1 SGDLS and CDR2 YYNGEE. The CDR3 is CASSPSGTAQYF. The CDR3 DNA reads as TGTGCCAGCAGCCCTAGTGGAACGGCCCAGTACTTC.

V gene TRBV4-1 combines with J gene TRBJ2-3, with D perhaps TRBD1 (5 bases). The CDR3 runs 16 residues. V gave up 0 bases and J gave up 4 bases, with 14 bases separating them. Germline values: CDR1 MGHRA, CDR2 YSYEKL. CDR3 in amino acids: CASSQDWAGWADTQYF. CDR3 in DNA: TGCGCCAGCAGCCAAGATTGGGCAGGGTGGGCAGATACGCAGTATTTT.

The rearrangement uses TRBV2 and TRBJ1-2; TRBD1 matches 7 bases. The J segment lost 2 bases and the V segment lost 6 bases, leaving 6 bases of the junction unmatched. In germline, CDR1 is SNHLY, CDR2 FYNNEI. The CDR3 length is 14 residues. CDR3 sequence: CASRGDSSNYGYTF. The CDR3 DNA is TGTGCCAGCAGGGGGGACAGTTCCAACTATGGCTACACCTTC.

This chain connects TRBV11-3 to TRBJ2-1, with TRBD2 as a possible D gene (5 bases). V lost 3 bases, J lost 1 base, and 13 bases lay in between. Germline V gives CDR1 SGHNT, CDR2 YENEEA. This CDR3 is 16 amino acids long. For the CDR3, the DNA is TGTGCCAGCAGCTTGGTTACAGCGGAGTCCTACAATGAGCAGTTCTTC. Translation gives CASSLVTAESYNEQFF.

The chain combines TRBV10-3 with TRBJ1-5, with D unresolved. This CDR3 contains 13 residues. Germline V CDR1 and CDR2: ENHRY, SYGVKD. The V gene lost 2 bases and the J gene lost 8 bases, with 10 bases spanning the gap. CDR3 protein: CAISEPPQEPQHF. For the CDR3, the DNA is TGTGCCATCAGTGAGCCCCCACAAGAGCCCCAGCATTTT.

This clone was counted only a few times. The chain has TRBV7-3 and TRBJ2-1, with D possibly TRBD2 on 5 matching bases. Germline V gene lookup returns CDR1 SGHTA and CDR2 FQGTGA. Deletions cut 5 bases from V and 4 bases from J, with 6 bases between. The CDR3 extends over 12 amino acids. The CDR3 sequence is CASSGSYNEQFF. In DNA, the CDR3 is TGTGCCAGCAGCGGGAGTTACAATGAGCAGTTCTTC.

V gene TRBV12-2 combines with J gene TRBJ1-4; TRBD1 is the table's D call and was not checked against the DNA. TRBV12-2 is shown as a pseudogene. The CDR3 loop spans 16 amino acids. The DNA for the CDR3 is TGTGCAAGTCGCTTAGACCGGACAGGGCTCCCTGAAAAACTGTTTTTT. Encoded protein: CASRLDRTGLPEKLFF.

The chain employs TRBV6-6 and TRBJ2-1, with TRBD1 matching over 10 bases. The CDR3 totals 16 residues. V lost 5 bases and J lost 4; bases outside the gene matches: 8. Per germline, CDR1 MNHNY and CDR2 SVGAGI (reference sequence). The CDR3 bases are TGTGCCAGCAGTCCGCCTGGGACAGGGGTTTACAATGAGCAGTTCTTC. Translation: CASSPPGTGVYNEQFF.

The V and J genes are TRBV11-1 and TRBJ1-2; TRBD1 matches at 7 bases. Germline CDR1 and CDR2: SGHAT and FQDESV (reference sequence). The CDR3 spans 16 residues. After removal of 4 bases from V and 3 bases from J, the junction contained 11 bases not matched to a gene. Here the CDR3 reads CASSSGQAATYYGYTF. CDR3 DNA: TGTGCCAGCAGCTCTGGACAGGCAGCGACTTACTATGGCTACACCTTC.

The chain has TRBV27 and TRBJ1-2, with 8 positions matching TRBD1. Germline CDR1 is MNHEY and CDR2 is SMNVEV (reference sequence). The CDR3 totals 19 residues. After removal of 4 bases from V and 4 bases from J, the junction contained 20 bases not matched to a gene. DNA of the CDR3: TGTGCCAGCAGTTCAGTCCCCGGGACAGGAACGTCGGCTAGCTATGGCTACACCTTC. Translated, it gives CASSSVPGTGTSASYGYTF.